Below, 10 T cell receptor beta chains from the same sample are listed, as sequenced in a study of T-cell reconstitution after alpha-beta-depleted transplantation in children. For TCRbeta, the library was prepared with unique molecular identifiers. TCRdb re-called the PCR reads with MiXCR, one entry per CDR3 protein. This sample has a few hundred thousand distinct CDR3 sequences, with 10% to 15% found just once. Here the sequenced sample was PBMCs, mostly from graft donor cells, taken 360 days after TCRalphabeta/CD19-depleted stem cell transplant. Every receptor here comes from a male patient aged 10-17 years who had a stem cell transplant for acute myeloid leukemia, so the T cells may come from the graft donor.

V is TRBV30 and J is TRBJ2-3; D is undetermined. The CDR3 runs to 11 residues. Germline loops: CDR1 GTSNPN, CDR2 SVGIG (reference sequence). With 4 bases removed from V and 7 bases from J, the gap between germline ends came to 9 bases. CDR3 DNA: TGTGCCTGGACCCCCCCTAATACGCAGTATTTT. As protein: CAWTPPNTQYF.

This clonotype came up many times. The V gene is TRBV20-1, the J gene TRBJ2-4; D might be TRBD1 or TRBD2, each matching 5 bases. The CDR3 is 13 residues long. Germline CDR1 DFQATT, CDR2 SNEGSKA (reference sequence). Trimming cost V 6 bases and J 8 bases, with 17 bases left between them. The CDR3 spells CSARGASWDIQYF. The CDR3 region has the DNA TGCAGTGCCCGAGGGGCTAGCTGGGACATTCAGTACTTC.

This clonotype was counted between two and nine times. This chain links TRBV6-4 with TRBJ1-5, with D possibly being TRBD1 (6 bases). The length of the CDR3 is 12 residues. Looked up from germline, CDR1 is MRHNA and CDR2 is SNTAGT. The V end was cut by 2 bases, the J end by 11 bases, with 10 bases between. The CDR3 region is CASSDVGGAQHF. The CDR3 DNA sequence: TGTGCCAGCAGTGACGTCGGGGGCGCCCAGCATTTT.

The CDR3 protein is CASSLGDREMEPQHF. CDR3 bases: TGTGCCAGCAGTTTAGGGGACAGGGAGATGGAGCCCCAGCATTTT. The rearrangement joins TRBV12-3 or TRBV12-4 to TRBJ1-5; 9 nucleotides agree with TRBD1. The V gene end was trimmed by 1 base and the J gene end by 8 bases; junction bases not matched to a gene: 6. The CDR3 loop spans 15 amino acids.

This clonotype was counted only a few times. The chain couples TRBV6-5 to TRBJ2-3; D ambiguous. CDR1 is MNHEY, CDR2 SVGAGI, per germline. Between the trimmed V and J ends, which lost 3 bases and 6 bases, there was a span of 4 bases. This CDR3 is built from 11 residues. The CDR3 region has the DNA TGTGCCAGCAGTTATTATGATACGCAGTATTTT. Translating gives CASSYYDTQYF.

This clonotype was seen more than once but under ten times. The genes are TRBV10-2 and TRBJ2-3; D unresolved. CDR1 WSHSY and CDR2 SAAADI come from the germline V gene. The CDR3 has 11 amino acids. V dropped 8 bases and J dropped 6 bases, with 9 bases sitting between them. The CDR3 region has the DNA TGCGCCAGCGCCGTAGGGGATACGCAGTATTTT. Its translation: CASAVGDTQYF.

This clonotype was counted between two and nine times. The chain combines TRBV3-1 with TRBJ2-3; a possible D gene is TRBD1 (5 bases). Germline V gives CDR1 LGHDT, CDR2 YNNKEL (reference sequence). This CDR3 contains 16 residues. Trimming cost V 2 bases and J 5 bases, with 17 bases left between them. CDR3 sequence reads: CASSQRGLGIGDTQYF. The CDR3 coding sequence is TGTGCCAGCAGCCAAAGGGGCTTAGGGATTGGAGATACGCAGTATTTT.

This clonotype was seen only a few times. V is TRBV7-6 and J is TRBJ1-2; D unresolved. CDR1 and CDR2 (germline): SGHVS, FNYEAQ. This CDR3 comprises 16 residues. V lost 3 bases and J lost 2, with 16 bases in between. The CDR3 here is CASSFSQEGLNYGYTF. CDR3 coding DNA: TGTGCCAGCAGCTTTTCCCAGGAAGGGCTGAACTATGGCTACACCTTC.

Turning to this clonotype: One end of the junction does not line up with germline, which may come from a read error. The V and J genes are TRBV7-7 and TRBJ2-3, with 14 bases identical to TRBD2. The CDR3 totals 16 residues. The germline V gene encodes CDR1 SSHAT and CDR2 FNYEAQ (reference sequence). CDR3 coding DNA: TGTGCTAGCAGCCTCGGGACTAGCGGGAGTAGGGATACGCAGTATTTT. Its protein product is CASSLGTSGSRDTQYF.

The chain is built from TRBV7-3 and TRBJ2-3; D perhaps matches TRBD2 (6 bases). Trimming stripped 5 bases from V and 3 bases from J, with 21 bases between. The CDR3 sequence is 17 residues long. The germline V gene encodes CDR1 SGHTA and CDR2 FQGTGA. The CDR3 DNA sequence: TGTGCCAGCAGCCTGCATCGACTAGTCTTGGAAACAGATACGCAGTATTTT. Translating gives CASSLHRLVLETDTQYF.